The rows below give T cell receptor beta chains drawn from one sample of a study of blood T cell repertoires in COVID-19. Produced via immunoSEQ multiplex PCR; TCRdb's table is partial and in-frame only. The sample gives a few hundred thousand clones, 70% to 90% of which show up once; about 15% is in the top ten. The sequencing sample was made of PBMCs or T cells enriched from blood (not recorded which). Receptors originate from a woman aged 50 to 60 with acute COVID-19. Both conserved end residues are part of each CDR3. The D gene is left open where the match is weak. Size is omitted from some rows. Given values are once, few, many or a class for expanded clones.

d_gene | j_gene | v_gene | abundance | CDR3aa | CDR3nt
TRBD2 | TRBJ2-7 | TRBV27 | . | CASSPRLAGLPVLNEQYF | TGTGCCAGCAGTCCGCGACTAGCGGGACTTCCTGTTTTAAACGAGCAGTACTTC
. | TRBJ2-1 | TRBV15 | . | CATRRDTYNEQFF | TGTGCCACCCGCCGGGACACCTACAATGAGCAGTTCTTC
TRBD2 | TRBJ2-1 | TRBV18 | . | CASSPGLAGGLLLPNEQFF | TGTGCCAGCTCACCTGGACTAGCGGGAGGCCTCTTATTGCCAAATGAGCAGTTCTTC
TRBD1 | TRBJ1-1 | TRBV27 | . | CASRRRTGVEAFF | TGTGCCAGCAGGAGACGGACAGGGGTTGAAGCTTTCTTT
TRBD1 | TRBJ1-4 | TRBV12-3/TRBV12-4 | . | CASNPTGVEKLFF | TGTGCCAGCAACCCGACAGGGGTCGAAAAACTGTTTTTT
. | TRBJ2-5 | TRBV19 | . | CASSPGVQETQYF | TGTGCCAGTTCACCCGGGGTCCAAGAGACCCAGTACTTC
TRBD1 | TRBJ2-7 | TRBV7-2 | . | CASSSRTRPGTGAYEQYF | TGTGCCAGCAGCTCACGAACCCGACCCGGGACAGGTGCCTACGAGCAGTACTTC
TRBD2 | TRBJ2-5 | TRBV5-1 | once | CASSFTGLEETQYF | TGCGCCAGCAGCTTCACGGGACTAGAGGAGACCCAGTACTTC
TRBD1 | TRBJ2-2 | TRBV3-1/TRBV3-2 | . | CASSQAGGTGELFF | TGTGCCAGCAGCCAAGCAGGGGGCACCGGGGAGCTGTTTTTT
. | TRBJ1-5 | TRBV24-1 | few | CATSVTGSSNQPQHF | TGTGCCACCAGTGTTACAGGGTCAAGCAATCAGCCCCAGCATTTT
. | TRBJ2-7 | TRBV7-2 | . | CASSLITPGVHEQYF | TGTGCCAGCAGCTTAATCACACCGGGGGTCCACGAGCAGTACTTC
. | TRBJ1-4 | TRBV19 | . | CASSIGLRGEKLFF | TGTGCCAGTAGTATAGGACTCCGAGGTGAAAAACTGTTTTTT
TRBD1 | TRBJ1-4 | TRBV10-3 | . | CAISPGQGGEKLFF | TGTGCCATCAGCCCGGGACAGGGAGGCGAAAAACTGTTTTTT
. | TRBJ1-4 | TRBV6-1 | . | CASSESEGAGSNEKLFF | TGTGCCAGCAGTGAATCTGAAGGGGCAGGGTCTAATGAAAAACTGTTTTTT
. | TRBJ2-2 | TRBV3-1/TRBV3-2 | once | CASSQAGYTGELFF | TGTGCCAGCAGCCAAGCAGGGTACACCGGGGAGCTGTTTTTT
TRBD1 | TRBJ2-7 | TRBV5-1 | . | CASSITGTGFFEQYF | TGCGCCAGCAGCATCACCGGGACAGGGTTCTTCGAGCAGTACTTC
TRBD2 | TRBJ2-7 | TRBV10-3 | few | CAISEGLAETYEQYF | TGTGCCATCAGTGAGGGACTAGCGGAAACCTACGAGCAGTACTTC
. | TRBJ1-6 | TRBV5-1 | . | CASSLGGVSSYNSPLHF | TGCGCCAGCAGCTTGGGAGGCGTGAGCTCCTATAATTCACCCCTCCACTTT
. | TRBJ1-5 | TRBV27 | once | CASSLSTGDSSNQPQHF | TGTGCCAGCAGTTTATCGACGGGGGATTCTAGCAATCAGCCCCAGCATTTT
TRBD1 | TRBJ2-1 | TRBV5-1 | . | CASSLFQGATNEQFF | TGCGCCAGCAGCTTGTTCCAGGGGGCTACTAATGAGCAGTTCTTC
. | TRBJ1-1 | TRBV28 | . | CASSLWGLGNTEAFF | TGTGCCAGCAGTTTATGGGGGCTCGGGAACACTGAAGCTTTCTTT
. | TRBJ1-1 | TRBV7-2 | . | CASRAQTALNTEAFF | TGTGCCAGCAGAGCCCAAACAGCTTTGAACACTGAAGCTTTCTTT
. | TRBJ1-1 | TRBV3-1/TRBV3-2 | few | CASSQEGWEAFF | TGTGCCAGCAGCCAGGAGGGTTGGGAAGCTTTCTTT
. | TRBJ2-1 | TRBV27 | . | CASRNPRLYNEQFF | TGTGCCAGCAGAAATCCCCGACTGTACAATGAGCAGTTCTTC
. | TRBJ2-3 | TRBV5-4 | . | CASSLAGDGTDTQYF | TGTGCCAGCAGCTTGGCAGGGGACGGCACAGATACGCAGTATTTT
. | TRBJ2-7 | TRBV30 | . | CAWSVGAGREQYF | TGTGCCTGGAGTGTGGGGGCAGGACGCGAGCAGTACTTC
TRBD1 | TRBJ1-2 | TRBV28 | . | CASSPPGQGAFYGYTF | TGTGCCAGCAGTCCCCCGGGACAGGGGGCCTTCTATGGCTACACCTTC
TRBD1 | TRBJ1-5 | TRBV30 | . | CAWRKGGLNQPQHF | TGTGCCTGGAGGAAAGGGGGCCTCAATCAGCCCCAGCATTTT
TRBD1 | TRBJ1-1 | TRBV30 | . | CAWGRGLGTEAFF | TGTGCCTGGGGCAGGGGGCTTGGCACTGAAGCTTTCTTT
TRBD2 | TRBJ2-7 | TRBV9 | few | CASSQGSGSPPSYEQYF | TGTGCCAGCAGCCAAGGTAGCGGGAGCCCGCCCTCCTACGAGCAGTACTTC
TRBD1 | TRBJ2-5 | TRBV19 | . | CASSISAGGLETQYF | TGTGCCAGTAGTATATCGGCAGGGGGCTTAGAGACCCAGTACTTC
TRBD1 | TRBJ2-3 | TRBV27 | . | CASSLWDRADTQYF | TGTGCCAGCAGTTTATGGGACAGGGCTGATACGCAGTATTTT
. | TRBJ1-5 | TRBV28 | . | CASSYRDQPQHF | TGTGCCAGCAGTTACAGGGACCAGCCCCAGCATTTT
. | TRBJ2-7 | TRBV7-9 | . | CASTLGGYEQYF | TGTGCCAGCACCCTCGGAGGGTACGAGCAGTACTTC
. | TRBJ1-2 | TRBV7-3 | . | CASSLFQGYGYTF | TGTGCCAGCAGCTTATTTCAGGGCTATGGCTACACCTTC
. | TRBJ1-4 | TRBV28 | . | CASSRGPGHTNEKLFF | TGTGCCAGCAGTCGGGGACCGGGACATACTAATGAAAAACTGTTTTTT
. | TRBJ1-6 | TRBV3-1/TRBV3-2 | few | CASSQDFGVGPLHF | TGTGCCAGCAGCCAAGATTTCGGGGTTGGACCCCTCCACTTT
. | TRBJ1-5 | TRBV2 | . | CASSQREGLGNQPQHF | TGTGCCAGCAGTCAGAGGGAGGGGCTCGGCAATCAGCCCCAGCATTTT
TRBD2 | TRBJ2-1 | TRBV7-8 | . | CASSLIGSGEQFF | TGTGCCAGCAGCTTAATTGGTAGCGGGGAGCAGTTCTTC
TRBD1 | TRBJ1-5 | TRBV19 | . | CASRLRGQGNNQPQHF | TGTGCCAGTAGGCTGCGGGGACAGGGGAACAATCAGCCCCAGCATTTT
. | TRBJ1-1 | TRBV27 | . | CASKHRATEAFF | TGTGCCAGCAAACACAGGGCCACTGAAGCTTTCTTT
. | TRBJ1-1 | TRBV9 | . | CASSGQVGNTEAFF | TGTGCCAGCAGCGGACAGGTGGGGAACACTGAAGCTTTCTTT
TRBD1 | TRBJ2-7 | TRBV4-2 | . | CASSQRDRVSEQYF | TGTGCCAGCAGCCAACGGGACAGGGTTTCCGAGCAGTACTTC
TRBD2 | TRBJ2-1 | TRBV20-1 | once | CSVTDLAAGYNEQFF | TGCAGTGTTACTGACCTAGCGGCAGGCTACAATGAGCAGTTCTTC
TRBD2 | TRBJ2-7 | TRBV27 | . | CASSAGVVYEQYF | TGTGCCAGCAGTGCGGGAGTTGTCTACGAGCAGTACTTC
TRBD2 | TRBJ2-7 | TRBV6-5 | . | CASSRAREAYEQYF | TGTGCCAGCAGCCGTGCCCGGGAGGCTTACGAGCAGTACTTC
TRBD2 | TRBJ2-1 | TRBV19 | . | CASRGGSGSPAFVLF | TGTGCCAGTAGGGGGGGGAGCGGGAGCCCCGCGTTTGTTCTCTTC
TRBD2 | TRBJ2-7 | TRBV6-6 | . | CASCVGTNSYEQYF | TGTGCCAGCTGCGTTGGGACTAACTCCTACGAGCAGTACTTC
TRBD1 | TRBJ2-5 | TRBV29-1 | . | CSGTGSQETQYF | TGCAGCGGGACAGGTTCCCAAGAGACCCAGTACTTC
TRBD2 | TRBJ2-3 | TRBV30 | . | CAWRPGLAGVTDTQYF | TGTGCCTGGAGGCCGGGACTAGCGGGAGTAACGGATACGCAGTATTTT
TRBD1 | TRBJ1-5 | TRBV30 | . | CAWSGQDNQPQHF | TGTGCCTGGTCGGGACAGGATAATCAGCCCCAGCATTTT
. | TRBJ2-2 | TRBV27 | . | CASHNFPGGPTGELFF | TGTGCCAGCCACAACTTCCCAGGGGGGCCCACCGGGGAGCTGTTTTTT
. | TRBJ2-1 | TRBV30 | . | CAWSGLYEQFF | TGTGCCTGGAGTGGACTTTATGAGCAGTTCTTC
TRBD1 | TRBJ1-6 | TRBV18 | . | CASSPRDSQNSPLHF | TGTGCCAGCTCACCACGGGACAGTCAGAATTCACCCCTCCACTTT
TRBD1 | TRBJ1-2 | TRBV30 | once | CACRDRGRSQGNGYTF | TGTGCCTGCCGAGACAGGGGACGTTCTCAGGGAAATGGCTACACCTTC
TRBD2 | TRBJ2-1 | TRBV27 | . | CASSLAGENNEQFF | TGTGCCAGCAGTTTAGCGGGGGAGAACAATGAGCAGTTCTTC
TRBD1 | TRBJ1-5 | TRBV4-2 | . | CASSQDSDRSNQPQHF | TGTGCCAGCAGCCAAGATTCGGACAGGTCAAATCAGCCCCAGCATTTT